A selection of T cell receptor beta chains follows, all from one sample in a study of OX40 agonist ivuxolimab in advanced cancers. Generated by immunoSEQ multiplex PCR, the TCRdb table keeps only in-frame clones and is missing some. Among over 40,000 clones listed, approximately 86% were seen once. The input for sequencing was CD4+ or CD8+ T cells sorted from blood, taken in a trial of the OX40 agonist ivuxolimab. These receptors were taken from an adult with an advanced solid tumor such as melanoma, head and neck, liver or kidney cancer. The CDR3 runs from the conserved cysteine through the conserved F or W.

TRBV7-2 15 CASSPGPNSGNTIYF
TRBV5-6 14 CASSLGVSGNTIYF
TRBV25-1 12 CASSEWSGELFF
TRBV11-3 15 CASSPTSARMDTQYF
TRBV25-1 13 CASSLPQNYGYTF
TRBV11-2 16 CASSLGGASWIGEQFF
TRBV28 13 CASSSLRRVEQYF
TRBV5-1 13 CASSLDNTGELFF
TRBV7-2 16 CASSFRQGSINEKLFF
TRBV27 22 CASSLRIPSNKLEPDSNQPQHF
TRBV5-1 16 CASSPPLEGSTDTQYF
TRBV4-1 13 CASSQDRGSGYTF
TRBV4-1 13 CASSQAGTTEAFF
TRBV30 12 CAWIKSPGTQYF
TRBV5-4 15 CASSLKTGNLNIQYF
TRBV7-2 15 CASSLLPGPSYEQYF
TRBV7-8 13 CASSNELGPGYTF
TRBV30 17 CASPGAGGQQTANVLTF
TRBV27 16 CAGGRIGGVNTGELFF
TRBV6-5 14 CASRRTGGSEKLFF
TRBV7-6 16 CASSLKTGGFADTQYF
TRBV5-8 16 CASSLYQGASGREAFF
TRBV10-3 15 CAISGGQGETGELFF
TRBV27 15 CASSTTTVKNTEAFF
TRBV18 14 CASSPGRTNTEAFF
TRBV19 17 CASRIRVEVGGNQPQHF
TRBV2 15 CASSVTRQGNYGYTF
TRBV9 16 CASSESKRGQSYGYTF
TRBV19 14 CASSIYQENTEAFF
TRBV9 17 CASSVGVTSGAYNEQFF
TRBV6-5 14 CASSPIGSGEKLFF
TRBV7-2 15 CASSLGSLGTNEQFF